The sequence of this TCR beta chain was determined in a study of T cells after yellow fever vaccination. General study results and limits: Abundant contaminating clonotypes from the bulk population could appear in FACS-sorted repertoires. The booster saw the reappearance of most primary-vaccination clones (around 95% CD4, 70% to 90% CD8).

Researchers made TCR cDNA using 5'RACE template switching, and this step added a universal primer site and UMIs. TCRdb reprocessed the 5' RACE reads with MiXCR, giving one entry per CDR3 protein. The sample carries over 300,000 distinct CDR3 sequences, more than 3% recorded once. As concerns this clonotype: The target antigen is unknown.

The CDR3 runs 15 residues. V lost 0 bases, J lost 4 bases, and 1 base stayed unmatched. CDR1 LNHNV and CDR2 YYDKDF come from the germline V gene (reference sequence). The chain uses TRBV15 and TRBJ2-1, with 9 bases fitting TRBD2. This specimen was PBMCs, taken on the day of the yellow fever booster vaccination. The receptor was isolated from a man aged 18 to 29 who received the YFV17D yellow fever vaccine. The CDR3 loop reads CATSRDLAGYNEQFF. CDR3 in DNA: TGTGCCACCAGCAGAGATCTAGCGGGGTACAATGAGCAGTTCTTC. Full variable domain (outside the CDR3, taken from reference TRBV15 and TRBJ2-1): DAMVIQNPRYQVTQFGKPVTLSCSQTLNHNVMYWYQQKSSQAPKLLFHYYDKDFNNEADTPDNFQSRRPNTSFCFLDIRSPGLGDTAMYLCATSRDLAGYNEQFFGPGTRLTVL.